This T cell receptor (beta chain) appears in the sequencing data of a study of shared clonotypes between healthy human individuals. Study outcomes and limitations: Sharing across a few donors was seen in around 5% of naive CD4 clonotypes. Memory subsets generally showed smaller estimated richness than naive subsets did. Non-shared clonotypes displayed generation probabilities falling below those of clonotypes present in all four donors.

Positive CCR7 selection of CD45RO-negative cells yielded the naive CD8 cells, and terminally differentiated effector memory CD45RA+ cells were excluded. The ends lost 4 bases at V and 7 bases at J; junction bases unmatched: 7. This CDR3 is 13 amino acids long. CDR1 and CDR2 from the germline V gene are SGHDT and YYEEEE. The method was immunoSEQ multiplex PCR; TCRdb's version includes in-frame clones alone and lacks a portion of them. The table lists around 1,900,000 clones, just over 90% of them singletons. To note about this clone: The target antigen is unknown.

The TCR sequence derives from a man between 18 and 35 years old in good health. Some clones in this sample may be carry-over from other donors' samples. The sample comprised naive CD8+ T cells from PBMCs. The rearrangement links TRBV5-6 to TRBJ1-2; 7 nucleotides match TRBD1. For the CDR3, the DNA is TGTGCCAGCAGCGTGGAGCAGGGGGGTGGCTACACCTTC. It specifies CASSVEQGGGYTF.